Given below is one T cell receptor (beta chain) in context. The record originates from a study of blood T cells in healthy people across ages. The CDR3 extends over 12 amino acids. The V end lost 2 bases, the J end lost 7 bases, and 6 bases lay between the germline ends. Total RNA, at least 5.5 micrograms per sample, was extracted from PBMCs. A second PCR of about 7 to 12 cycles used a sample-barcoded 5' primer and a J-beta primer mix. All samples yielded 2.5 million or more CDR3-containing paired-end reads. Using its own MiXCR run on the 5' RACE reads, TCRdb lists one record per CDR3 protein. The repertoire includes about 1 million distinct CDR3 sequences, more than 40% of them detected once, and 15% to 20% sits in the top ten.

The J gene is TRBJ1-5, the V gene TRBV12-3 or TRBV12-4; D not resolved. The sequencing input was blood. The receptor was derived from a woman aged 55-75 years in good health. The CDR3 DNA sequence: TGTGCCAGCAGTTTAAATTTGCAGCCCCAGCATTTT. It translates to CASSLNLQPQHF.